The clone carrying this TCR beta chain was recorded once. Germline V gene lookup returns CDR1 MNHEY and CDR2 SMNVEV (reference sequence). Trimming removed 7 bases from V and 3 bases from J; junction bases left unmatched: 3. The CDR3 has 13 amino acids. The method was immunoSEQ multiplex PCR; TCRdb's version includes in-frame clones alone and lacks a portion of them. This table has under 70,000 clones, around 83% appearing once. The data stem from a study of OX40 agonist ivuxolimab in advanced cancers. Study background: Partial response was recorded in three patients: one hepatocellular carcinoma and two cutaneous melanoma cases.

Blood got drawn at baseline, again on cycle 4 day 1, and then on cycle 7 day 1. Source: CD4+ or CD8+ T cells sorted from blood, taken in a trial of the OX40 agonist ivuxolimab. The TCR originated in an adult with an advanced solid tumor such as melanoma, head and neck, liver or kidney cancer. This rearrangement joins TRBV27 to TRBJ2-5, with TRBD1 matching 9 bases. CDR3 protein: CASKRDREETQYF. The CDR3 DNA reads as TGTGCCAGCAAAAGGGACAGGGAAGAGACCCAGTACTTC.